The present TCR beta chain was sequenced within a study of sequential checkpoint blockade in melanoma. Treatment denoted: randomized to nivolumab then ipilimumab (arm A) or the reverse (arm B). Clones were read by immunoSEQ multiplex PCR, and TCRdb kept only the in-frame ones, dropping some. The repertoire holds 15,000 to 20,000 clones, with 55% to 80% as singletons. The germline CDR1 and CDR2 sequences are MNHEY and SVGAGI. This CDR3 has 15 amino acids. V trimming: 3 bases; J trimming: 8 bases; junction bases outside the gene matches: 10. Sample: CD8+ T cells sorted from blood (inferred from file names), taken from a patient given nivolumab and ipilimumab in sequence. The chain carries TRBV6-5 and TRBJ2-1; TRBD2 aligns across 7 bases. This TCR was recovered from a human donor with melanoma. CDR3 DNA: TGTGCCAGCAGTTATCTTCGGGGGAGGGCCTATGAGCAGTTCTTC. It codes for CASSYLRGRAYEQFF.